The source of this T cell receptor (beta chain) is a study of spatial heterogeneity in lung cancer (dated by TCRdb to between 2018 and 2021). With regard to the full study: Beta-chain transcripts were consistently detected in greater numbers than alpha-chain transcripts, which likely reflected higher beta-chain transcript abundance. In the raw uncorrected reads, each unique combination of TCR and UMI appeared more than ten times on average. The study quantitatively compared TCR alpha and beta repertoires across multiple tumor regions, matched nontumor lung and blood in non-small cell lung cancer. Nonsynonymous mutation counts, determined by whole-exome sequencing of tumor tissue, were related to features of the TCR repertoire. At surgery, both alpha and beta chains were TCR-sequenced in under 250 tumor regions, some 64 matched nontumor lung samples and a few dozen PBMC samples.

At least ten counts were recorded for this clonotype. Its antigen remains unidentified. No quality values exist for individual bases; no much larger clone is one base distant. Based on the germline V gene (reference sequence), the CDR1 and CDR2 sequences are MNHEY and SMNVEV. V loses 5 bases of germline sequence and J loses 0 bases, and the interval between the two ends is 5 bases. From the cysteine up to the phenylalanine, the CDR3 has a length of 12 residues. Left in the record is the CDR3 DNA by itself, 36 bases read in frame from the first base. Broader findings and caveats from the paper: Additional single-cell paired TCR alpha and beta sequencing was considered necessary to confirm, at a functional level, the hypothesis that regional TCRs recognize regional mutations. Ubiquitous expanded tumor TCRs showed up in blood more often at tumor resection than at routine follow-up.

The sample's time point label, decoded: sample taken at primary tumor resection. Whole RNA extracted from tumor and nontumor lung tissue, or from cryopreserved PBMC samples, was used for TCR sequencing without cell sorting. The donors were approximately 70 patients from the lung TRACERx cohort who had early-stage, untreated non-small cell lung cancer. Only patients with enough RNA available from two or more tumor regions were chosen for TCR sequencing. Library preparation was by 5' RACE. Instrument used: NextSeq 500. To allow correction of PCR and sequencing errors, the TCR library protocol tagged every TCR cDNA molecule with a unique molecular identifier. As for the authors' bioinformatics: Decombinator tools were used for TCR identification, UMI-based error correction and CDR3 extraction. TCRs above a frequency of 2 per 1,000, corresponding to the top 1% of the tumor frequency distribution, were defined as expanded. Renyi diversity was computed with the R vegan package after each repertoire had been subsampled 100 times to 5,000 TCRs. CDR3 similarity networks were built from amino acid triplet string-kernel similarity, with CDR3s being connected when pairwise similarity was above 0.82. TCRdb trimmed the raw reads at Q25, called clones with MiXCR and kept productive beta chains. Rows with one shared CDR3 protein collapse into an entry with the most common genes and DNA. These V and J calls derive from TCRdb rather than the authors' analysis. Within this sample are about 48,000 distinct CDR3 sequences, with approximately 5.3% of them counted one time only. In total, the top ten clones hold over 8.5% of the sample.

This sequence originates from a male donor with early-stage non-small cell lung cancer. The specimen was PBMCs, collected at surgery. This receptor chain uses TRBV27 and TRBJ2-7, with an unclear D gene assignment. The base sequence is TGTGCCAGCAGTCACAGCTCCTACGAGCAGTACTTC. Translation gives CASSHSSYEQYF.